This T cell receptor beta chain was identified in a study of beta chain features in type 1 diabetes. In its sample, this clone was seen a few times. The sequenced template was cDNA made from the entire isolated RNA. TCRdb's table, derived via immunoSEQ multiplex PCR, lists solely in-frame clones and lacks some. The data hold some 15,000 clones, with approximately 45% observed a single time. The CDR3 has 13 amino acids. Trimming left V 4 bases short and J 5 bases short, with 12 bases between. From germline, CDR1 is MNHEY and CDR2 SMNVEV (reference sequence). This clonotype was obtained from a middle-aged woman in good health. The rearrangement links TRBV27 to TRBJ2-7; a weak D match, TRBD1 (6 bases). Sample: stem cell memory CD4+ T cells from blood. CDR3 in amino acids: CASSSWTDDEQYF. The CDR3 nucleotides read TGTGCCAGCAGTTCCTGGACAGACGACGAGCAGTACTTC.